Listed below are T cell receptor beta chains from one sample, sequenced in a study of cytomegalovirus exposure and HLA in healthy donors. TCRdb's table, derived via immunoSEQ multiplex PCR, lists solely in-frame clones and lacks some. The sample lists roughly 190,000 clones; approximately 67% were seen once. Sequencing used PBMCs. The receptors were sampled from a man in his forties in good health and CMV-seronegative. Both conserved end residues are part of each CDR3. D genes are given only for firm matches. A clone size is listed for some rows: how often the clone was seen (once, few, many), or a class if it is expanded.

length,size,V,J,D,CDR3,DNA
18,few,TRBV7-9,TRBJ2-1,TRBD2,CSSSPRLAGGHSYNEQFF,TGTTCCAGCAGTCCCAGACTAGCGGGAGGGCACTCCTACAATGAGCAGTTCTTC
14,.,TRBV23-1,TRBJ2-7,.,CASSQPRENYEQYF,TGCGCCAGCAGTCAACCCCGGGAGAACTACGAGCAGTACTTC
14,once,TRBV5-6,TRBJ2-1,.,CASRKNGFSDEQFF,TGTGCCAGCAGAAAGAACGGGTTTTCCGATGAGCAGTTCTTC
15,.,TRBV5-1,TRBJ2-1,TRBD2,CASSAELADYNEQFF,TGCGCCAGCTCGGCGGAACTAGCGGATTACAATGAGCAGTTCTTC
16,.,TRBV18,TRBJ2-2,.,CASSPVPGVNTGELFF,TGTGCCAGCTCACCAGTCCCCGGGGTAAACACCGGGGAGCTGTTTTTT
15,few,TRBV9,TRBJ2-1,.,CASSVAAGQYNEQFF,TGTGCCAGCAGCGTAGCGGCAGGGCAATACAATGAGCAGTTCTTC
14,once,TRBV6-5,TRBJ2-7,.,CASSIDRNSYEQYF,TGTGCCAGCAGCATTGACAGGAACTCCTACGAGCAGTACTTC
16,.,TRBV5-1,TRBJ2-3,.,CASSPATTPATDTQYF,TGCGCCAGCAGCCCGGCGACTACGCCTGCCACAGATACGCAGTATTTT
14,few,TRBV2,TRBJ1-5,TRBD1,CASSRQGLGQPQHF,TGTGCCAGCAGTCGACAGGGACTGGGCCAGCCCCAGCATTTT
13,.,TRBV7-8,TRBJ2-2,.,CASSLGGRGELFF,TGTGCCAGCAGCTTAGGAGGGAGAGGGGAGCTGTTTTTT
14,.,TRBV7-9,TRBJ1-1,TRBD1,CASSFLTGGEEAFF,TGTGCCAGCAGCTTTCTGACAGGGGGTGAAGAAGCTTTCTTT
13,.,TRBV25-1,TRBJ2-5,.,CASSSGGPETQYF,TGTGCCAGCAGCTCAGGGGGGCCAGAGACCCAGTACTTC
15,.,TRBV28,TRBJ1-4,.,CASRGASGANEKLFF,TGTGCCAGCAGGGGCGCTAGCGGGGCTAATGAAAAACTGTTTTTT
14,.,TRBV6-1,TRBJ2-7,.,CASSDIRLTGEQYF,TGTGCCAGCAGTGACATCAGGTTAACAGGCGAGCAGTACTTC
14,.,TRBV6-6,TRBJ1-5,TRBD1,CASSYRGGIQPQHF,TGTGCCAGCAGTTACAGAGGGGGCATTCAGCCCCAGCATTTT
15,.,TRBV7-2,TRBJ1-1,.,CASSRGGDWDTEAFF,TGTGCCAGCAGCCGAGGGGGGGATTGGGACACTGAAGCTTTCTTT
15,.,TRBV19,TRBJ1-4,.,CASSIGFFRDEKLFF,TGTGCCAGTAGTATAGGGTTCTTCCGAGATGAAAAACTGTTTTTT
17,.,TRBV5-1,TRBJ2-2,TRBD2,CASSWWTSGGFAGELFF,TGCGCCAGCAGCTGGTGGACTAGCGGGGGGTTCGCCGGGGAGCTGTTTTTT